This entry lists 10 T cell receptor beta chains sequenced from one sample in a study of Tregs in tolerant kidney transplant recipients. Using immunoSEQ multiplex PCR, the repertoire was profiled, and TCRdb retains in-frame clones only, with some absent. The data show fewer than 70,000 clones, with around 88% seen just once and around 5.2% held by the top ten. Sequencing input: CD4+ T cells from blood. These receptors originate from a human donor in good health.

J is TRBJ2-2 and V is TRBV2, with 10 bases aligning to TRBD2. With V trimmed by 7 bases and J by 4 bases, 15 bases remained unmatched. The CDR3 sequence is 18 residues long. The germline gives CDR1 SNHLY, CDR2 FYNNEI. The CDR3 region has the DNA TGTGCCAGCACCGGCCCAGGGAGCGGGGGGGCGAGCACCGGGGAGCTGTTTTTT. Protein sequence: CASTGPGSGGASTGELFF.

This clone is medium-sized in the sample. The chain uses TRBV2 and TRBJ1-6; D is possibly TRBD1 (5 bases). V was trimmed by 0 bases and J by 7 bases, leaving 10 bases between them. CDR3 size: 15 residues. CDR1 and CDR2 from the germline V gene are SNHLY and FYNNEI. In nucleotides, the CDR3 is TGTGCCAGCAGTGAAGCGGCGGGGGAAAATTCACCCCTCCACTTT. Translating gives CASSEAAGENSPLHF.

The V and J genes are TRBV11-3 and TRBJ2-3, with 12 bases identical to TRBD2. Germline V CDR1 and CDR2: SGHNT, YENEEA. Trimming cost V 5 bases and J 6 bases; bases outside gene matches: 6. CDR3 length: 15 amino acids. This chain's CDR3 is CASSPGGTSGDTQYF. The CDR3 DNA is TGTGCCAGCAGCCCCGGGGGGACTAGCGGGGATACGCAGTATTTT. Looking up the rest from reference TRBV11-3 and TRBJ2-3 gives the full variable domain: EAGVVQSPRYKIIEKKQPVAFWCNPISGHNTLYWYLQNLGQGPELLIRYENEEAVDDSQLPKDRFSAERLKGVDSTLKIQPAELGDSAVYLCASSPGGTSGDTQYFGPGTRLTVL.

The chain combines TRBV6-5 with TRBJ2-1, with unresolved D. Trimming left V 5 bases short and J 6 bases short, with 11 bases between. The CDR3 has 13 residues. Germline V gene data show CDR1 as MNHEY and CDR2 as SVGAGI. DNA for the CDR3: TGTGCCAGCAGTCGATACGAATTCAATGAGCAGTTCTTC. This sequence encodes CASSRYEFNEQFF.

This clone occurred once. The chain combines TRBV27 with TRBJ1-2; 9 bases fit TRBD1. The CDR3 is made up of 13 amino acids. After removal of 3 bases from V and 11 bases from J, the junction contained 7 bases not matched to a gene. From germline, CDR1 is MNHEY and CDR2 SMNVEV (reference sequence). In nucleotides, the CDR3 is TGTGCCAGCAGTTTGGTACAGGGGGCACCATACACCTTC. Residues: CASSLVQGAPYTF.

V and J are TRBV14 and TRBJ2-3, with unresolved D. CDR3 length equals 13 residues. CDR1 is SGHDN, CDR2 FVKESK, per germline. V shed 2 bases and J shed 5 bases, with 8 bases lying between them. As DNA, the CDR3 is TGTGCCAGCAGCCAACGGGCAAGAGATACGCAGTATTTT. Protein sequence: CASSQRARDTQYF.

The genes are TRBV9 and TRBJ2-1; D is ambiguous. This CDR3 is built from 11 residues. Trimming took 5 bases from V and 5 from J, leaving 5 bases between them. Germline V lookup: CDR1 SGDLS, CDR2 YYNGEE. The CDR3 sequence: CASSVDNEQFF. Here the CDR3 DNA reads TGTGCCAGCAGTGTGGACAATGAGCAGTTCTTC.

This chain connects TRBV6-5 to TRBJ2-1; the D gene is possibly TRBD2 (5 bases). The germline V and J ends were trimmed by 6 bases and 12 bases, with 12 bases remaining between them. Germline CDR1 and CDR2: MNHEY and SVGAGI. The CDR3 is 11 residues long. DNA for the CDR3: TGTGCCAGCAGCACTCCAGGAGGGCAGTTCTTC. Its translation is CASSTPGGQFF.

CDR3 amino acids: CASSGQLTVSYEQYF. In DNA form, the CDR3 reads TGTGCCAGCAGTGGCCAATTGACAGTCTCCTACGAGCAGTACTTC. The chain recombines TRBV2 with TRBJ2-7; tentatively, D is TRBD1 (5 bases). The CDR3 has 15 amino acids. Trimming cost V 4 bases and J 0 bases, with 13 bases left between them. Germline assignment: CDR1 SNHLY and CDR2 FYNNEI. Together with reference TRBV2 and TRBJ2-7, the CDR3 gives the full variable domain: EPEVTQTPSHQVTQMGQEVILRCVPISNHLYFYWYRQILGQKVEFLVSFYNNEISEKSEIFDDQFSVERPDGSNFTLKIRSTKLEDSAMYFCASSGQLTVSYEQYFGPGTRLTVT.

The V call is TRBV7-9, the J call TRBJ1-1; a weak D match, TRBD1 (6 bases). V lost 4 bases to trimming and J lost 9 bases, with 18 bases between them. Germline V CDR1 and CDR2: SEHNR, FQNEAQ (reference sequence). This CDR3 spans 14 amino acids. The CDR3 loop reads CASSSPDRAHKAFF. CDR3 nucleotide sequence: TGTGCCAGCAGCTCGCCGGACAGAGCGCACAAAGCTTTCTTT. The variable domain in full, completed from reference TRBV7-9 and TRBJ1-1, reads DTGVSQNPRHKITKRGQNVTFRCDPISEHNRLYWYRQTLGQGPEFLTYFQNEAQLEKSRLLSDRFSAERPKGSFSTLEIQRTEQGDSAMYLCASSSPDRAHKAFFGQGTRLTVV.